This passage covers 32 T cell receptor beta chains from one sample sequenced in a study of human T cells and chemical hapten exposure. Time point: patch test 2, 6 weeks after DPC sensitization. The treatment is: therapeutic diphenylcyclopropenone sensitization with weekly scalp DPC. TCRdb analysed the RACE reads with MiXCR anew, one entry per CDR3 protein. The table records nearly 95,000 distinct CDR3 sequences, more than 9.5% of them present only once. This specimen was whole blood, taken in connection with sensitization to the hapten diphenylcyclopropenone (DPC). The receptors stem from a man aged 40-55 years with alopecia areata. Some clones in this sample may be carry-over from other donors' samples.

In this sample, this clonotype turned up a few times. This chain uses TRBV29-1 with TRBJ1-1; no firm D call. This CDR3 spans 15 amino acids. V lost 2 bases to trimming and J lost 1 base, with 14 bases between them. CDR1 and CDR2 from the germline V gene are SQVTM and ANQGSEA. This CDR3 reads CSVEMVGLGNTEAFF. Written as DNA, the CDR3 is TGCAGCGTTGAAATGGTAGGCCTGGGGAACACTGAAGCTTTCTTT. Drawing the rest from reference TRBV29-1 and TRBJ1-1, the complete variable domain is SAVISQKPSRDICQRGTSLTIQCQVDSQVTMMFWYRQQPGQSLTLIATANQGSEATYESGFVIDKFPISRPNLTFSTLTVSNMSPEDSSIYLCSVEMVGLGNTEAFFGQGTRLTVV.

This clonotype was detected only a few times. The chain uses TRBV7-2 and TRBJ2-7, with 8 bases fitting TRBD2. The junction had 9 bases not matched to a gene; V was cut back by 2 bases and J by 6 bases. Per the germline V gene, CDR1 is SGHTA and CDR2 is FQGNSA. CDR3 length equals 15 residues. The CDR3 region has the DNA TGTGCCAGCAGCTTAAGGCGGGAGGCAGTCCCCGAGCAGTACTTC. Translated: CASSLRREAVPEQYF.

The V gene is TRBV10-3, the J gene TRBJ2-3; maybe TRBD2 (6 bases). The length of the CDR3 is 15 residues. Germline CDR1 ENHRY, CDR2 SYGVKD. The V end was cut by 6 bases, the J end by 2 bases, with 15 bases between. The CDR3 loop is CAISPGAGNTDTQYF. The CDR3 bases are TGTGCCATCAGCCCCGGCGCGGGAAACACAGATACGCAGTATTTT.

This clonotype was observed at least ten times. The J gene is TRBJ1-5, the V gene TRBV29-1, with TRBD1 identical over 10 bases. From germline, CDR1 is SQVTM and CDR2 ANQGSEA. Trimming removed 6 bases from V and 3 bases from J; junction bases left unmatched: 2. The CDR3 contains 13 residues. The CDR3 here is CSVGTGDNQPQHF. The CDR3 DNA sequence: TGCAGCGTGGGGACAGGGGACAATCAGCCCCAGCATTTT. Full variable domain (missing parts from reference TRBV29-1 and TRBJ1-5): SAVISQKPSRDICQRGTSLTIQCQVDSQVTMMFWYRQQPGQSLTLIATANQGSEATYESGFVIDKFPISRPNLTFSTLTVSNMSPEDSSIYLCSVGTGDNQPQHFGDGTRLSIL.

This clonotype has just a few counts. The chain recombines TRBV4-1 with TRBJ2-1, with D perhaps TRBD1 or TRBD2 (5 bases each). CDR3 length: 14 amino acids. From germline, CDR1 is MGHRA and CDR2 YSYEKL. The V gene lost 1 base and the J gene lost 5 bases, with 9 bases spanning the gap. CDR3 sequence (DNA): TGCGCCAGCAGCCAAGGAAGGGGAGACAATGAGCAGTTCTTC. Protein: CASSQGRGDNEQFF.

The V gene is TRBV29-1, the J gene TRBJ2-5; TRBD2 matches 7 bases. The CDR3 loop spans 14 amino acids. Trimming cost V 4 bases and J 7 bases; bases outside gene matches: 12. Looked up from germline, CDR1 is SQVTM and CDR2 is ANQGSEA. CDR3 DNA sequence: TGCAGCGTTGTGGGAGGGAGGCAGGTGGGGACCCAGTACTTC. Translation gives CSVVGGRQVGTQYF. Looking up the rest from reference TRBV29-1 and TRBJ2-5 gives the full variable domain: SAVISQKPSRDICQRGTSLTIQCQVDSQVTMMFWYRQQPGQSLTLIATANQGSEATYESGFVIDKFPISRPNLTFSTLTVSNMSPEDSSIYLCSVVGGRQVGTQYFGPGTRLLVL.

The chain has TRBV5-1 and TRBJ2-5; the match to TRBD1 covers 7 bases. CDR3 size: 14 residues. V trimming: 2 bases; J trimming: 5 bases; junction bases outside the gene matches: 6. CDR1 SGHRS and CDR2 YFSETQ come from the germline V gene. The CDR3 region is CASSFKGAAETQYF. For the CDR3, the DNA is TGCGCCAGCAGCTTTAAGGGGGCAGCGGAGACCCAGTACTTC.

This clonotype was picked up many times. The genes are TRBV7-9 and TRBJ1-1; 9 bases fit TRBD1. V shed 1 base, J shed 1 base, and the junction held 4 bases outside the gene matches. This CDR3 has 16 amino acids. The germline CDR1 and CDR2 sequences are SEHNR and FQNEAQ (reference sequence). The CDR3 reads CASSLVAGQGNTEAFF. The DNA for the CDR3 is TGTGCCAGCAGCTTAGTAGCGGGACAGGGGAACACTGAAGCTTTCTTT.

The chain combines TRBV3-1 with TRBJ2-3, with no clear D. Germline V gene data show CDR1 as LGHDT and CDR2 as YNNKEL (reference sequence). The CDR3 length is 12 residues. With 2 bases removed from V and 10 bases from J, the gap between germline ends came to 10 bases. The CDR3 DNA follows: TGTGCCAGCAGCCAATCGGATAGTGCGCAGTATTTT. Translation: CASSQSDSAQYF.

This clonotype was seen a few times. The chain links TRBV29-1 to TRBJ2-7; D may correspond to TRBD1 or TRBD2 (6 bases each). Germline V CDR1 and CDR2: SQVTM, ANQGSEA. Between the trimmed V and J ends, which lost 6 bases and 4 bases, there was a span of 19 bases. This CDR3 has 14 residues. CDR3 bases: TGCAGCGTCTATAAATACAGGGAGGAGTACGAGCAGTACGTC. Translating gives CSVYKYREEYEQYV.

There are a few counts of this clonotype. CDR3 sequence (DNA): TGTGCCAGCAGCTTGAGCGCTAACCACGAGCAGTACTTC. Protein: CASSLSANHEQYF. The V call is TRBV5-6, the J call TRBJ2-7; D gene uncertain. CDR1 and CDR2 from the germline V gene are SGHDT and YYEEEE. The germline V and J ends were trimmed by 1 base and 5 bases, with 10 bases remaining between them. This CDR3 has 13 residues.

The sample holds a few counts of this clonotype. The chain has TRBV11-2 and TRBJ2-3; D is unresolved. This CDR3 region has 11 residues. V lost 0 bases and J 12 bases, leaving 7 bases between the germline ends. Germline assignment: CDR1 SGHAT and CDR2 FQNNGV. The CDR3 sequence is CASSLEPHQYF. The CDR3 DNA is TGTGCCAGCAGCTTAGAACCCCATCAGTATTTT. The full variable domain, completed using reference TRBV11-2 and TRBJ2-3, is EAGVAQSPRYKIIEKRQSVAFWCNPISGHATLYWYQQILGQGPKLLIQFQNNGVVDDSQLPKDRFSAERLKGVDSTLKIQPAKLEDSAVYLCASSLEPHQYFGPGTRLTVL.

This chain joins TRBV2 and TRBJ2-3; 10 bases agree with TRBD1. CDR3 length: 15 amino acids. J was trimmed by 5 bases and V by 5 bases; bases with no gene match: 7. From germline, CDR1 is SNHLY and CDR2 FYNNEI. In DNA, the CDR3 is TGTGCCAGCAGTTACGGACAGGGGGTGATAGATACGCAGTATTTT. Protein product: CASSYGQGVIDTQYF.

This clonotype has just a few counts. The rearrangement uses TRBV5-1 and TRBJ1-1; D remains unclear. The CDR3 extends over 15 amino acids. V was shortened by 4 bases and J by 6 bases, with 19 bases between the two germline ends. Germline assignment: CDR1 SGHRS and CDR2 YFSETQ. The CDR3 loop is CASSEVTRKGSEAFF. CDR3 DNA sequence: TGCGCCAGCAGCGAAGTGACCAGGAAGGGCTCTGAAGCTTTCTTT.

The rearrangement joins TRBV6-2 or TRBV6-3 to TRBJ1-2, with D perhaps TRBD1 (5 bases). The CDR3 covers 14 residues. Looked up from germline, CDR1 is MNHEY and CDR2 is SVGEGT. V dropped 6 bases and J dropped 4 bases, with 15 bases sitting between them. In DNA form, the CDR3 reads TGTGCCAGCAGCACCCTCGACAGCTTCTATGGCTACACCTTC. Its protein is CASSTLDSFYGYTF.

Worth noting for this clonotype: A read error may explain this, as a much larger clone is one base away. The chain couples TRBV6-2 or TRBV6-3 to TRBJ1-5; D uncertain. This CDR3 spans 13 amino acids. V lost 6 bases and J 0 bases, leaving 6 bases between the germline ends. The germline CDR1 and CDR2 sequences are MNHEY and SVGEGT. The CDR3 sequence: CASSVYSNQPQHF. CDR3 DNA: TGTGCCAGCAGCGTATATAGCAATCAGCCCCAGCATTTT.

This chain joins TRBV6-5 and TRBJ1-2; no reliable D call. The ends were cut back, 5 bases at V and 2 bases at J, with 9 bases in the middle. The CDR3 length is 13 residues. CDR1 is MNHEY, CDR2 SVGAGI, per germline. The CDR3: CASSTDLNYGYTF. The CDR3 coding sequence is TGTGCCAGCAGTACGGACCTAAACTATGGCTACACCTTC.

This clonotype is categorized as medium-sized (0.01 to 0.1%). The chain is built from TRBV29-1 and TRBJ1-1; D is uncertain. Trimming shortened V by 5 bases and J by 1 base, and 2 bases separated the two germline ends. This CDR3 region has 10 residues. Germline loops: CDR1 SQVTM, CDR2 ANQGSEA. The CDR3 DNA is TGCAGCGTTAAGAACACTGAAGCTTTCTTT. It codes for CSVKNTEAFF.

The chain has TRBV10-3 and TRBJ2-1; D remains ambiguous. This CDR3 region has 12 residues. Between the trimmed V and J ends, which lost 6 bases and 5 bases, there was a span of 8 bases. The germline gives CDR1 ENHRY, CDR2 SYGVKD. Here the CDR3 DNA reads TGTGCCATCAGGAACCGGGACAATGAGCAGTTCTTC. This sequence encodes CAIRNRDNEQFF.

This chain connects TRBV30 to TRBJ2-6; 7 nucleotides line up with TRBD1. Unmatched junction bases numbered 3, after V lost 4 bases and J lost 3 bases. There are 14 residues in the CDR3. CDR1 and CDR2 (germline): GTSNPN, SVGIG (reference sequence). The CDR3 nucleotides are TGTGCCTGGACAGGGGGAGTTGGGGCCAACGTCCTGACTTTC. Translated: CAWTGGVGANVLTF.

This clonotype was observed at least ten times. V gene TRBV28 combines with J gene TRBJ1-1; 7 nucleotides match TRBD1. V shed 3 bases, J shed 1 base, and the junction held 2 bases outside the gene matches. The CDR3 runs 14 residues. From germline, CDR1 is MDHEN and CDR2 SYDVKM. This CDR3 reads CASSLTGWNTEAFF. The CDR3 nucleotides are TGTGCCAGCAGTTTGACAGGGTGGAACACTGAAGCTTTCTTT.

The chain links TRBV6-6 to TRBJ1-5; D perhaps matches TRBD1 (5 bases). Trimming took off 0 bases at V and 6 bases at J, with 12 bases between the two ends. Germline-derived CDR1 and CDR2 are MNHNY and SVGAGI (reference sequence). CDR3 length: 15 residues. The CDR3 coding sequence is TGTGCCAGCAGTTACTCGGGGGGAGGGATTCAGCCCCAGCATTTT. Its translation: CASSYSGGGIQPQHF.

This clonotype was seen more than once but under ten times. J is TRBJ1-4 and V is TRBV15, with TRBD1 matching 7 bases. After removal of 4 bases from V and 6 bases from J, the junction contained 5 bases not matched to a gene. The CDR3 loop spans 14 amino acids. The germline CDR1 and CDR2 sequences are LNHNV and YYDKDF (reference sequence). Here the CDR3 DNA reads TGTGCCACCAGCACCCGACAGGGTTATGAAAAACTGTTTTTT. It yields the protein CATSTRQGYEKLFF.

Here the CDR3 DNA reads TGCAGTGCTAGAGATTTTGTAGAGGCCCCAGATACGCAGTATTTT. This encodes CSARDFVEAPDTQYF. This chain uses TRBV20-1 with TRBJ2-3; D is uncertain. Germline loops: CDR1 DFQATT, CDR2 SNEGSKA (reference sequence). V lost 0 bases to trimming and J lost 4 bases, with 14 bases between them. This CDR3 has 15 amino acids.

The sample holds a few counts of this clonotype. J is TRBJ2-7 and V is TRBV28, with TRBD1 matching 7 bases. Germline trimming cut 5 bases from V and 7 bases from J; bases unmatched to any gene: 17. This CDR3 contains 16 residues. Per germline, CDR1 MDHEN and CDR2 SYDVKM. Written as DNA, the CDR3 is TGTGCCAGCAGTCCAGTCCCGGGACAGAGCCTGGGGGAGCAGTACTTC. Its translation: CASSPVPGQSLGEQYF.

This chain connects TRBV5-1 to TRBJ2-5; D tentatively reads TRBD1 or TRBD2 (5 bases each). Germline values: CDR1 SGHRS, CDR2 YFSETQ. V gave up 3 bases and J gave up 5 bases, with 14 bases separating them. This CDR3 has 14 amino acids. Here the CDR3 reads CASSSGTLLETQYF. The CDR3 DNA reads TGCGCCAGCAGCTCCGGGACCCTCTTGGAGACCCAGTACTTC. The full variable domain, in which reference TRBV5-1 and TRBJ2-5 provide the parts outside the CDR3, is KAGVTQTPRYLIKTRGQQVTLSCSPISGHRSVSWYQQTPGQGLQFLFEYFSETQRNKGNFPGRFSGRQFSNSRSEMNVSTLELGDSALYLCASSSGTLLETQYFGPGTRLLVL.

V gene TRBV10-3 combines with J gene TRBJ1-1, with TRBD1 as a possible D gene (6 bases). Trimming took off 6 bases at V and 1 base at J, with 6 bases between the two ends. This CDR3 has 12 amino acids. Germline CDR1 is ENHRY and CDR2 is SYGVKD. The DNA of the CDR3 is TGTGCCATCAGACAGGGGAACACTGAAGCTTTCTTT. It codes for CAIRQGNTEAFF.

Only a few counts were recorded for this clonotype. This rearrangement joins TRBV7-3 to TRBJ2-1; no clear D. The CDR3 covers 16 residues. The germline V gene has CDR1 SGHTA and CDR2 FQGTGA. V shed 1 base and J shed 0 bases, with 10 bases lying between them. The DNA for the CDR3 is TGTGCCAGCAGCTTAATGGTGGGCTCCTCCTACAATGAGCAGTTCTTC. Protein: CASSLMVGSSYNEQFF.

This clonotype was seen at least ten times. The chain couples TRBV28 to TRBJ2-7; no reliable D call. The CDR3 runs to 15 residues. The germline V gene encodes CDR1 MDHEN and CDR2 SYDVKM. V was trimmed by 5 bases and J by 0 bases, leaving 14 bases between them. The CDR3 protein is CASSPRAPSSYEQYF. DNA for the CDR3: TGTGCCAGCAGTCCCCGGGCCCCAAGCTCCTACGAGCAGTACTTC.

A few counts support this clonotype. CDR3 sequence: CASSLWDSSNEQFF. As DNA, the CDR3 is TGTGCCAGCAGTTTATGGGACTCCAGTAATGAGCAGTTCTTC. V gene TRBV27 combines with J gene TRBJ2-1, with TRBD2 as a possible D gene (6 bases). V was clipped by 1 base and J by 7 bases, with 11 bases between them. The CDR3 spans 14 residues. The V gene's germline CDR1 is MNHEY and CDR2 SMNVEV (reference sequence).

This chain links TRBV7-2 with TRBJ2-1; D remains unclear. Trimming cost V 1 base and J 6 bases, with 16 bases left between them. The germline gives CDR1 SGHTA, CDR2 FQGNSA. CDR3 size: 16 residues. CDR3 protein: CASSLGATRTANEQFF. The CDR3 coding sequence is TGTGCCAGCAGCTTAGGAGCCACCCGCACTGCCAATGAGCAGTTCTTC.

This clonotype was seen more than once but under ten times. At one boundary the junction diverges from the germline segment, which might be a read error. The chain is built from TRBV20-1 and TRBJ2-2, with D perhaps TRBD1 (6 bases). CDR1 is DFQATT, CDR2 SNEGSKA, per germline (reference sequence). The CDR3 runs to 15 residues. The DNA for the CDR3 is TGCAGTGCTAGAGTCTTCCAGGGGAACGCCGGGGAGCTGTTTTTT. It translates to CSARVFQGNAGELFF.